This TCR beta chain originates from a study of T cell responses to AZD1222 COVID-19 vaccine. Study-level findings and limits: Nearly half of the spike-specific TCRs reportedly recognize variant regions that carry no mutations. Baseline seropositivity occurred in only six or seven AZD1222 recipients.

Comment on this clone: What it binds is not known.

This CDR3 contains 14 residues. Trimming took 2 bases from V and 4 from J, leaving 9 bases between them. CDR1 is SGHTA, CDR2 FQGNSA, per germline. Some clones are missing from TCRdb's copy, which holds only in-frame ones; the method was immunoSEQ multiplex PCR. The sample contains around 260,000 clones, about 92% of which appear only once. The sample consisted of peripheral blood, taken on day 0 of AZD1222 vaccination. The chain couples TRBV7-2 to TRBJ2-1; a weak D match, TRBD2 (5 bases). The origin of this receptor is an adult in good health. The CDR3 DNA is TGTGCCAGCAGCTTAAGTAGCGATTACAATGAGCAGTTCTTC. It specifies CASSLSSDYNEQFF.